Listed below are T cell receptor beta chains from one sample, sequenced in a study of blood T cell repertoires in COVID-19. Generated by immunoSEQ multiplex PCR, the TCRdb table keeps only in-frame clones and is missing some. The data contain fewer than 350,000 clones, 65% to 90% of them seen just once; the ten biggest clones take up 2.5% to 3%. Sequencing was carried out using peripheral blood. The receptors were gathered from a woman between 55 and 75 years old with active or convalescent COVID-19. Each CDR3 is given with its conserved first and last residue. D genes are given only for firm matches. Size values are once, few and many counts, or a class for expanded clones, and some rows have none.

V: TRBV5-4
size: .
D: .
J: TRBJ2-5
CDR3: CASSLSPTSLNQETQYF
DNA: TGTGCCAGCAGCTTGTCACCGACTAGTCTAAACCAAGAGACCCAGTACTTC

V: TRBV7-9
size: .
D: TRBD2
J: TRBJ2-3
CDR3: CASSSGLAGIDTQYF
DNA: TGTGCCAGCAGCTCAGGACTAGCGGGGATAGATACGCAGTATTTT

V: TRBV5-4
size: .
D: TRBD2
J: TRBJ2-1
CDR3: CASSPQTSGGNEQFF
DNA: TGTGCCAGCAGCCCGCAGACTAGCGGGGGGAATGAGCAGTTCTTC

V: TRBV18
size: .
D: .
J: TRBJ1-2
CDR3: CASSPQVGGGYTF
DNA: TGTGCCAGCTCCCCTCAAGTAGGGGGTGGCTACACCTTC

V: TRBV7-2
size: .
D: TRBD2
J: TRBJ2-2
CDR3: CASSPRADSGVKTGELFF
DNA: TGTGCCAGCAGCCCAAGAGCCGATAGCGGGGTGAAAACCGGGGAGCTGTTTTTT

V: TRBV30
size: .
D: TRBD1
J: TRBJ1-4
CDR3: CAWTTGDATNEKLFF
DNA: TGTGCCTGGACCACAGGGGATGCAACTAATGAAAAACTGTTTTTT

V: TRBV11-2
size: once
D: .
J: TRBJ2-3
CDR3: CASTFLYGTDTQYF
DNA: TGTGCCAGCACCTTCCTTTACGGGACAGATACGCAGTATTTT

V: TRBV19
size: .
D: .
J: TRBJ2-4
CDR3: CASSIGPAGDLLALAKNIQYF
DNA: TGTGCCAGTAGTATTGGTCCGGCCGGAGACCTCCTTGCTCTAGCCAAAAACATTCAGTACTTC

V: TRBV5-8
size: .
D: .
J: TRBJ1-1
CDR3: CASTGGEAFF
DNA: TGTGCCAGCACCGGGGGGGAAGCTTTCTTT

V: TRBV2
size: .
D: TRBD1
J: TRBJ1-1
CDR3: CASRGGQGSFITEAFF
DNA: TGTGCCAGCAGGGGCGGACAGGGGTCCTTCATCACTGAAGCTTTCTTT

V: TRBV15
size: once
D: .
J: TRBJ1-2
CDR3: CATSRDGVGYGGKRGYTF
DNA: TGTGCCACCAGCAGAGATGGGGTCGGGTATGGAGGGAAACGCGGCTACACCTTC

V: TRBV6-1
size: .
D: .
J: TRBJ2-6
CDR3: CASSEAVRVSGANVLTF
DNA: TGTGCCAGCAGTGAAGCCGTCAGGGTTAGTGGGGCCAACGTCCTGACTTTC

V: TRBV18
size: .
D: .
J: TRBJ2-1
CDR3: CASSPSGISYNEQFF
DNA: TGTGCCAGCTCACCCTCGGGGATCTCCTACAATGAGCAGTTCTTC

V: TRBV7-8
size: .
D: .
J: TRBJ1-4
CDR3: CASSLGGAGYEKLFF
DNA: TGTGCCAGCAGCTTAGGGGGCGCGGGGTATGAAAAACTGTTTTTT

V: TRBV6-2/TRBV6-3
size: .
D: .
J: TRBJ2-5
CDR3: CASSYRLGALQETQYF
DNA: TGTGCCAGCAGTTACCGGCTAGGAGCCCTCCAAGAGACCCAGTACTTC

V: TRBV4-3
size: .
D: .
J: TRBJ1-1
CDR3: CASRDGTRGLNTEAFF
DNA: TGCGCCAGCAGAGACGGGACAAGGGGCTTGAACACTGAAGCTTTCTTT

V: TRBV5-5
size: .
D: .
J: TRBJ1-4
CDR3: CASSSLVRSRGGEKLFF
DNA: TGTGCCAGCAGCTCCTTGGTGAGGTCCAGGGGAGGGGAAAAACTGTTTTTT

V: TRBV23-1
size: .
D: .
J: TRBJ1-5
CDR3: CASSHGRDNQPQHF
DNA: TGCGCCAGCAGTCACGGCAGGGACAATCAGCCCCAGCATTTT

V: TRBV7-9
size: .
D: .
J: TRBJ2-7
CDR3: CASSLDVRAYEQYF
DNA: TGTGCCAGCAGCTTAGACGTCAGGGCCTACGAGCAGTACTTC

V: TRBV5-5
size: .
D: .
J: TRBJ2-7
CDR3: CASSLDRAHEQYF
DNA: TGTGCCAGCAGCTTGGACAGGGCCCACGAGCAGTACTTC

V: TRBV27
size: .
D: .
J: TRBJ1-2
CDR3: CASSSPGGLYGYTF
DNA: TGTGCCAGCAGTTCGCCGGGGGGTCTCTATGGCTACACCTTC

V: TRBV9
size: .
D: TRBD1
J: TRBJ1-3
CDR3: CASSPQGALGNTIYF
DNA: TGTGCCAGCAGCCCCCAGGGGGCATTGGGAAACACCATATATTTT

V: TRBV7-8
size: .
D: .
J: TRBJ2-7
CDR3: CASSLMGQGPTGRQYF
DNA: TGTGCCAGCAGCTTAATGGGCCAGGGGCCCACTGGGCGGCAGTACTTC

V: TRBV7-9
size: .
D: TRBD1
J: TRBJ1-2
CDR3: CASSPRDRGRLYGYTF
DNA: TGTGCCAGCAGCCCCAGAGACAGGGGGCGGCTTTATGGCTACACCTTC

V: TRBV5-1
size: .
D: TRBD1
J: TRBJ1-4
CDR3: CASRRGQGPANEKLFF
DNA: TGCGCCAGCAGACGGGGACAGGGACCGGCTAATGAAAAACTGTTTTTT

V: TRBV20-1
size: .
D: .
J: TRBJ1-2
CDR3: CSASGNYGYTF
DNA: TGCAGTGCTTCAGGGAACTATGGCTACACCTTC

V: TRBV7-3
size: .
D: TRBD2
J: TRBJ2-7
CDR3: CASSLTLGTSNEQYF
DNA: TGTGCCAGCAGCTTAACCCTCGGGACTAGTAACGAGCAGTACTTC

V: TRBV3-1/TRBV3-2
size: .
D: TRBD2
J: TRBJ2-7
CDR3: CASSPLAGSSYEQYF
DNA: TGTGCCAGCAGCCCGCTAGCGGGGAGCTCCTACGAGCAGTACTTC

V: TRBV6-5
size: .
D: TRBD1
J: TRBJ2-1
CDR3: CASSLSTGWDNEQFF
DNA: TGTGCCAGCAGTCTATCGACAGGGTGGGACAATGAGCAGTTCTTC

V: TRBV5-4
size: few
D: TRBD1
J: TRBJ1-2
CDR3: CASSPDRGRFGGYTF
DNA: TGTGCCAGCAGCCCGGACAGGGGGCGCTTTGGCGGCTACACCTTC

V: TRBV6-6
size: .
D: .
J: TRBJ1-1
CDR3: CASSWQGSNTEAFF
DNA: TGTGCCAGCAGTTGGCAGGGTTCGAACACTGAAGCTTTCTTT

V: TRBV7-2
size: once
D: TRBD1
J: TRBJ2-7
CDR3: CASRQDRGRYYEQYF
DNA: TGTGCCAGCAGGCAGGACAGGGGCAGATACTACGAGCAGTACTTC

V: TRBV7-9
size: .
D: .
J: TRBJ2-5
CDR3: CASRSVGRTQETQYF
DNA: TGTGCCAGCCGCTCGGTCGGCAGGACACAAGAGACCCAGTACTTC

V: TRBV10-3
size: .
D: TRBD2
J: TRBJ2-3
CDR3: CAISGGAPDTQYF
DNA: TGTGCCATTAGCGGGGGGGCGCCAGATACGCAGTATTTT

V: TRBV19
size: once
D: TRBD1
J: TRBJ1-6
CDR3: CASAGGGGYNSPLHF
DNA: TGTGCCAGCGCAGGGGGCGGGGGCTATAATTCACCCCTCCACTTT

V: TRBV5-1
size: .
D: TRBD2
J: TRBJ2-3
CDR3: CASSLRPSGEGTDTQYF
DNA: TGCGCCAGCAGCTTGAGGCCTAGCGGGGAGGGAACAGATACGCAGTATTTT